This entry is about one TCR beta chain. Its antigen has not been determined. The junction does not match germline at one end; this may be a read error. None of the patients had been given any treatment before thyroid surgery. Using T-cell receptor beta sequencing, the researchers looked back retrospectively at clinical samples from patients, gathered between the early 2010s and the late 2010s. The CDR3 numbers 12 residues from cysteine through phenylalanine. Only the CDR3 part of the read is kept: 36 bases, read in frame from the first base. Sequences MNHEY (CDR1) and SMNVEV (CDR2) are obtained from the germline V gene (reference sequence). Library preparation used PCR. Data came from an Illumina HiSeq 4000. High-throughput sequencing was used to profile the CDR3 region of the TCR beta-chain in every patient. Per the authors' processing: CDR3 differences across clinicopathological groups were used to build a classifier for discriminating distant-metastatic papillary thyroid cancer patients. The Shannon index was used to measure repertoire diversity, and the Morisita-Horn index was used to measure how similar tumor and blood repertoires were. Through fastp at Q25 and MiXCR, TCRdb rebuilt clones from the public reads, retaining in-frame beta chains. In this record, the V and J calls reflect TCRdb's handling and not the investigators' own analysis. The table for this sample lists about 64,000 clones; around 16% of them were counted only once. The ten largest clonotypes hold over 9% of the sample.

The source of the sample is a study of metastatic and nonmetastatic thyroid tumors (dated by TCRdb to about 2020). As for the study more broadly: Repertoires were compared across peripheral blood and tumor or nodule tissue samples from malignant and benign thyroid patients.

Broad study findings and their caveats: In both blood and tumor samples, TCR beta diversity was reported to be significantly higher in malignant tumors than in benign nodules.

The rearrangement joined TRBV27 to TRBJ1-6; the D gene identity is not certain. The TCR comes from a male donor with papillary thyroid cancer or a benign thyroid nodule (not recorded which). Some clones in this sample may be carry-over from other donors' samples. Sequencing used blood. The encoded CDR3 is CASSSFGSPIQF. DNA sequence: TGTGCCAGCAGCTCCTTTGGCTCACCCATCCAATTT.